These 12 T cell receptor beta chains originate from one sample sequenced in a study of response to subunit inactivated influenza vaccine. TCRdb re-called the RT-PCR reads through MiXCR, storing one row per CDR3 protein. The sample shows about 240,000 distinct CDR3 sequences, 9.5% to 15% of them seen only once. Sample: non-naive T cells sorted from PBMCs, taken roughly 15 days before vaccination. The receptors were gathered from a man aged 50-60 years who received an inactivated influenza vaccine.

The rearrangement joins TRBV6-2 or TRBV6-3 to TRBJ2-2; 8 bases agree with TRBD1. This CDR3 comprises 17 residues. V trimming: 7 bases; J trimming: 1 base; junction bases outside the gene matches: 11. The germline V gene encodes CDR1 MNHEY and CDR2 SVGEGT. The CDR3 loop is CASTNPWDRRNTGELFF. CDR3 bases: TGTGCCAGCACTAACCCCTGGGACAGGAGGAACACCGGGGAGCTGTTTTTT.

This clonotype turned up a few times. The DNA for the CDR3 is TGTGCCAGCAGTGAGGGACAGGGGGCGACCCAGTACTTC. Translated: CASSEGQGATQYF. The rearrangement links TRBV6-1 to TRBJ2-5, with 12 nucleotides matching TRBD1. V shed 3 bases, J shed 7 bases, and the junction held 0 bases outside the gene matches. This CDR3 comprises 13 residues. CDR1 is MNHNS and CDR2 is SASEGT in the germline V gene.

The chain employs TRBV7-8 and TRBJ1-1, with 7 bases lining up with TRBD1. CDR1 SGHVS and CDR2 FQNEAQ come from the germline V gene. The junction had 13 bases not matched to a gene; V was cut back by 5 bases and J by 4 bases. The CDR3 covers 16 residues. CDR3 in amino acids: CASSLKINRGFTEAFF. The DNA of the CDR3 is TGTGCCAGCAGCCTTAAAATAAACAGGGGATTCACTGAAGCTTTCTTT.

The chain is built from TRBV20-1 and TRBJ1-5; tentatively, D is TRBD1 (5 bases). The V gene lost 1 base and the J gene lost 2 bases, with 15 bases spanning the gap. Per germline, CDR1 DFQATT and CDR2 SNEGSKA (reference sequence). The CDR3 runs 16 residues. CDR3 nucleotide sequence: TGCAGTGCTAGAGTCATTATTGGGGGTGGCAATCAGCCCCAGCATTTT. Protein: CSARVIIGGGNQPQHF.

This clonotype was recorded many times. The chain recombines TRBV24-1 with TRBJ2-7; D is perhaps TRBD1 (5 bases). Between the trimmed V and J ends, which lost 3 bases and 10 bases, there was a span of 12 bases. CDR3 length: 12 residues. Germline loops: CDR1 KGHDR, CDR2 SFDVKD. For the CDR3, the DNA is TGTGCCACCAGTGATCCCCCAGGGCGACAGTACTTC. Translation gives CATSDPPGRQYF.

This chain links TRBV5-4 with TRBJ2-5, with D maybe TRBD2 (5 bases). The CDR3 contains 13 residues. Germline V gene data show CDR1 as SGHNT and CDR2 as YYREEE (reference sequence). Trimming took off 2 bases at V and 3 bases at J, with 8 bases between the two ends. The CDR3 nucleotides read TGTGCCAGCAGCTTTAGAGCGGAAGAGACCCAGTACTTC. Its translation: CASSFRAEETQYF.

This clonotype was counted many times. The CDR3, as DNA: TGTGCCAGCAGCCAAGATTTGCGTCTAGCGGGGGAACTGGGGCAGTTCTTC. This codes for CASSQDLRLAGELGQFF. The V call is TRBV3-1, the J call TRBJ2-1; 10 positions match TRBD2. With 0 bases clipped from V and 12 bases from J, the junction kept 14 bases outside the gene matches. The CDR3 length is 17 residues. Germline CDR1 LGHDT, CDR2 YNNKEL (reference sequence).

Many counts were recorded for this clonotype. This chain joins TRBV6-1 and TRBJ1-2; the match to TRBD1 covers 8 bases. CDR1 and CDR2 from the germline V gene are MNHNS and SASEGT. V dropped 6 bases and J dropped 2; count of bases not matched to a gene: 2. This CDR3 comprises 13 residues. CDR3 sequence (DNA): TGTGCCAGCAGCAGGACAGGGAACTATGGCTACACCTTC. It translates to CASSRTGNYGYTF.

This clonotype turned up a few times. This chain connects TRBV9 to TRBJ2-7; D remains ambiguous. The CDR3 is made up of 12 amino acids. Between the trimmed V and J ends, which lost 1 base and 0 bases, there was a span of 2 bases. Germline V gene lookup returns CDR1 SGDLS and CDR2 YYNGEE. The CDR3 DNA reads as TGTGCCAGCAGCGTAAACTCCTACGAGCAGTACTTC. Its translation: CASSVNSYEQYF. The complete variable domain, with remaining parts taken from reference TRBV9 and TRBJ2-7, reads DSGVTQTPKHLITATGQRVTLRCSPRSGDLSVYWYQQSLDQGLQFLIQYYNGEERAKGNILERFSAQQFPDLHSELNLSSLELGDSALYFCASSVNSYEQYFGPGTRLTVT.

This clonotype was picked up many times. The chain is built from TRBV20-1 and TRBJ2-7; 10 bases fit TRBD2. V was clipped by 6 bases and J by 4 bases; unmatched bases: 6. The CDR3 loop spans 13 amino acids. Germline loops: CDR1 DFQATT, CDR2 SNEGSKA (reference sequence). This chain's CDR3 is CSAQGLAAYEQYF. The CDR3, as DNA: TGCAGTGCGCAAGGACTAGCGGCATACGAGCAGTACTTC.

This clonotype has more than one count but fewer than ten. The rearrangement links TRBV10-3 to TRBJ1-6, with 9 nucleotides matching TRBD1. Germline V gene data show CDR1 as ENHRY and CDR2 as SYGVKD. There are 14 residues in the CDR3. V was pared by 5 bases and J by 10 bases, with 6 bases of the junction left unmatched. The CDR3 loop reads CAISPDRGESPLHF. In DNA, the CDR3 is TGTGCCATCAGTCCGGACAGGGGTGAGTCACCCCTCCACTTT.

This clonotype was counted a few times. This sequence joins TRBV6-2 or TRBV6-3 and TRBJ2-2; unclear D gene. V lost 6 bases to trimming and J lost 2 bases, with 13 bases between them. The germline CDR1 and CDR2 sequences are MNHEY and SVGEGT. The CDR3 sequence is 15 residues long. The CDR3 reads CASSRTDGNTGELFF. The CDR3 DNA is TGTGCCAGCAGCCGTACGGACGGAAACACCGGGGAGCTGTTTTTT.